This TCR beta chain was sequenced for a study of CD8 T cells in ankylosing spondylitis. Quantitative 5'-RACE was performed with molecular barcodes, and it yielded the TCR beta libraries. MiXCR, applied by TCRdb to the 5' RACE reads, yields one record per CDR3 protein. The table has some 840,000 distinct CDR3 sequences, about an eighth seen once. This clonotype was seen a few times. Its matching antigen is unknown. Findings and caveats of the study: A motif of eight or nine highly homologous TCR beta variants was seen as apparently characteristic of ankylosing spondylitis blood. Clones that were linked to disease were CD8+ and were relatively rare in peripheral blood.

CDR3 length: 15 amino acids. Germline V gene sequence: CDR1 MNHNS, CDR2 SASEGT. Germline trimming cut 5 bases from V and 2 bases from J; bases unmatched to any gene: 7. The source is a male donor with ankylosing spondylitis. The sequenced sample was blood, either unsorted or a sorted T cell fraction (not recorded which). This rearrangement joins TRBV6-1 to TRBJ1-2; 8 bases are shared with TRBD1. Here the CDR3 DNA reads TGTGCCAGCAGTCTTTCGACAGGGGCGAACTATGGCTACACCTTC. It encodes CASSLSTGANYGYTF.